The entry that follows covers one TCR beta chain sequence. Its antigen is currently unknown. Produced via immunoSEQ multiplex PCR; TCRdb's table is partial and in-frame only. The sample yields over 70,000 clones, about nine tenths seen once. The CDR3 loop spans 12 amino acids. With 2 bases removed from V and 5 bases from J, the gap between germline ends came to 5 bases. Germline V lookup: CDR1 SGHRS, CDR2 YFSETQ. The data belong to a study of OX40 agonist ivuxolimab in advanced cancers. Study results and caveats: There was clonal expansion of CD4+ and CD8+ blood T cells by week 6 at 0.1 to 3.0 mg/kg.

This TCR came from an adult with an advanced solid tumor such as melanoma, head and neck, liver or kidney cancer. This chain uses TRBV5-1 with TRBJ2-1; no reliable D call. The sample was CD4+ or CD8+ T cells sorted from blood, taken in a trial of the OX40 agonist ivuxolimab. The CDR3 protein is CASSFTDNEQFF. The DNA for the CDR3 is TGCGCCAGCAGCTTTACAGACAATGAGCAGTTCTTC.